This entry lists 23 T cell receptor beta chains sequenced from one sample in a study of shared clonotypes between healthy human individuals. Data came from immunoSEQ multiplex PCR; TCRdb stores just in-frame clones and leaves some out. The top ten clones hold around 0.38% of a sample with fewer than 1.6 million clones, less than 99% of them seen once. Sequencing input: naive CD4+ T cells sorted from blood. Stated subset: CD45RA+ positively selected. These receptors came from a man aged 25 to 40 in good health.

CDR3 amino acids: CASSFVSGSGEQYF. CDR3 coding DNA: TGTGCCAGCAGTTTCGTAAGCGGGAGCGGTGAGCAGTACTTC. The V and J genes are TRBV27 and TRBJ2-7, with 8 bases identical to TRBD2. The CDR3 has 14 residues. Germline V gives CDR1 MNHEY, CDR2 SMNVEV (reference sequence). Trimming removed 3 bases from V and 7 bases from J; junction bases left unmatched: 8.

The V gene is TRBV4-1, the J gene TRBJ2-1, with TRBD1 identical over 7 bases. CDR1 is MGHRA, CDR2 YSYEKL, per germline. This CDR3 is 17 amino acids long. V was clipped by 0 bases and J by 3 bases; unmatched bases: 8. The CDR3 DNA is TGCGCCAGCAGCCAAGAGGTGCCGGGACAGATCTACAATGAGCAGTTCTTC. It specifies CASSQEVPGQIYNEQFF.

Of note for this clone: Distinct nucleotide sequences in the sample also encode this CDR3. The chain couples TRBV28 to TRBJ2-7; D not resolved. This CDR3 is built from 13 residues. Germline-derived CDR1 and CDR2 are MDHEN and SYDVKM. V lost 2 bases and J lost 3, with 8 bases in between. The CDR3 sequence: CASSLGGFYEQYF. CDR3 in DNA: TGTGCCAGCAGTTTAGGTGGGTTCTACGAGCAGTACTTC.

The sample holds one count of this clone. V is TRBV25-1 and J is TRBJ2-3; TRBD2 matches at 8 bases. This CDR3 has 17 amino acids. Trimming cost V 3 bases and J 1 base; bases outside gene matches: 9. CDR1 and CDR2 (germline): MGHDK, SYGVNS. The CDR3 sequence: CASSELGSGRGTDTQYF. The CDR3 coding sequence is TGTGCCAGCAGTGAGTTGGGAAGCGGGAGAGGCACAGATACGCAGTATTTT.

The V gene is TRBV6-1, the J gene TRBJ2-1; 9 nucleotides line up with TRBD1. Germline-derived CDR1 and CDR2 are MNHNS and SASEGT. The CDR3 totals 17 residues. V was clipped by 4 bases and J by 8 bases; unmatched bases: 15. The CDR3 coding sequence is TGTGCCAGCAGTGCCTTTAAACAGGGGGCGCGGTTCCATGAGCAGTTCTTC. This gives the protein CASSAFKQGARFHEQFF.

This chain connects TRBV18 to TRBJ2-5, with D tentatively TRBD2 (6 bases). The CDR3 is made up of 15 amino acids. Germline values: CDR1 KGHSH, CDR2 LQKENI. V was clipped by 6 bases and J by 9 bases, with 23 bases between them. CDR3 residues: CASSPKTGTAYSQYF. The CDR3 region has the DNA TGTGCCAGCTCCCCCAAAACTGGGACTGCCTATTCCCAGTACTTC.

The chain carries TRBV28 and TRBJ1-1, with TRBD1 matching over 7 bases. This CDR3 spans 14 amino acids. Germline assignment: CDR1 MDHEN and CDR2 SYDVKM. J gave up 0 bases and V 4 bases, and 2 bases lay outside the gene matches. The DNA of the CDR3 is TGTGCCAGCAGTTCGACAGGGTTGAACACTGAAGCTTTCTTT. This codes for CASSSTGLNTEAFF.

The chain couples TRBV2 to TRBJ1-2, with a possible D match to TRBD1 (6 bases). The CDR3 loop spans 14 amino acids. Germline V gives CDR1 SNHLY, CDR2 FYNNEI. V was cut by 9 bases and J by 0 bases, with 14 bases left in between. The CDR3 coding sequence is TGTGCCAGAGGGGCCGGGACATCTAACTATGGCTACACCTTC. It encodes CARGAGTSNYGYTF.

As concerns this clone: The sample carries other DNA sequences with the same CDR3. J is TRBJ2-2 and V is TRBV7-2; no definite D call. In germline, CDR1 is SGHTA, CDR2 FQGNSA. V lost 1 base, J lost 0 bases, and 9 bases lay in between. CDR3 size: 16 residues. The CDR3 protein is CASSLVGRTNTGELFF. In nucleotides, the CDR3 is TGTGCCAGCAGCTTAGTTGGACGCACGAACACCGGGGAGCTGTTTTTT.

V usage is TRBV9 and J usage is TRBJ2-5; D remains unclear. V dropped 4 bases and J dropped 2 bases, with 9 bases sitting between them. CDR3 length equals 13 residues. Per the germline V gene, CDR1 is SGDLS and CDR2 is YYNGEE. This CDR3 reads CASSTSRQETQYF. CDR3 sequence (DNA): TGTGCCAGCAGCACGAGCAGACAAGAGACCCAGTACTTC.

The chain has TRBV4-3 and TRBJ2-5; the match to TRBD2 covers 7 bases. V was pared by 1 base and J by 3 bases, with 8 bases of the junction left unmatched. Looked up from germline, CDR1 is LGHNA and CDR2 is YSLEER. The CDR3 has 16 amino acids. Here the CDR3 reads CASSQAISAGEETQYF. In nucleotides, the CDR3 is TGCGCCAGCAGCCAAGCAATAAGCGCGGGAGAAGAGACCCAGTACTTC.

The V call is TRBV28, the J call TRBJ1-2; D might be TRBD1 (5 bases). CDR3 length equals 15 residues. Per germline, CDR1 MDHEN and CDR2 SYDVKM. With 4 bases removed from V and 1 base from J, the gap between germline ends came to 13 bases. CDR3 sequence (DNA): TGTGCCAGCAGTTCGAACAGGTACCTTAACTATGGCTACACCTTC. It is translated as CASSSNRYLNYGYTF.

The genes are TRBV15 and TRBJ2-7, with TRBD2 matching over 10 bases. In germline, CDR1 is LNHNV, CDR2 YYDKDF (reference sequence). Trimming took 1 base from V and 0 from J; bases not matched to a gene: 15. This CDR3 is 20 amino acids long. DNA of the CDR3: TGTGCCACCAGCAGAGCAAGGGGCCTAGCGGGAGAGGGGAGCTCCTACGAGCAGTACTTC. It yields the protein CATSRARGLAGEGSSYEQYF.

The gene calls are TRBV9 and TRBJ2-1, with TRBD2 matching 8 bases. The CDR3 totals 19 residues. The V and J ends lost 0 bases and 4 bases, in that order; junction bases with no gene match: 15. The germline V gene has CDR1 SGDLS and CDR2 YYNGEE. In DNA, the CDR3 is TGTGCCAGCAGCGTAGCAGCTAGCGGGCCTCTTTTACAATACAATGAGCAGTTCTTC. Its translation: CASSVAASGPLLQYNEQFF.

V is TRBV30 and J is TRBJ2-7; D uncertain. Trimming shortened V by 2 bases and J by 3 bases, and 14 bases separated the two germline ends. Per germline, CDR1 GTSNPN and CDR2 SVGIG (reference sequence). This CDR3 is 14 amino acids long. Here the CDR3 DNA reads TGTGCCTGGAGTTTGGCCACATCGAGCTACGAGCAGTACTTC. Translating it yields CAWSLATSSYEQYF.

The chain uses TRBV5-1 and TRBJ2-5; D gene unclear. This CDR3 is built from 13 residues. V was pared by 2 bases and J by 2 bases, with 7 bases between. Germline V CDR1 and CDR2: SGHRS, YFSETQ. The CDR3 DNA reads as TGCGCCAGCAGCTTTGTGCCACAAGAGACCCAGTACTTC. It translates to CASSFVPQETQYF.

The V call is TRBV6-5, the J call TRBJ2-7; no definite D call. Trimming left V 2 bases short and J 4 bases short, with 9 bases between. Germline lookup yields CDR1 MNHEY and CDR2 SVGAGI. The CDR3 totals 13 residues. CDR3 DNA sequence: TGTGCCAGCAGTTACCAGCCGAGGTACGAGCAGTACTTC. Encoded protein: CASSYQPRYEQYF.

V usage is TRBV4-1 and J usage is TRBJ2-7, with a possible D match to TRBD2 (5 bases). The V gene lost 2 bases and the J gene lost 4 bases, with 33 bases spanning the gap. CDR1 is MGHRA and CDR2 is YSYEKL in the germline V gene. The CDR3 is made up of 21 amino acids. The CDR3 loop is CASSQIRSGRSPFSSIYEQYF. The CDR3 DNA is TGCGCCAGCAGCCAAATTCGGTCGGGAAGGAGTCCATTTTCATCCATTTACGAGCAGTACTTC.

The chain employs TRBV5-1 and TRBJ2-2, with a possible D match to TRBD1 (6 bases). Trimming took 2 bases from V and 3 from J, leaving 11 bases between them. The germline V gene has CDR1 SGHRS and CDR2 YFSETQ. The CDR3 loop spans 15 amino acids. CDR3 nucleotides: TGCGCCAGCAGCTTCGGGACACTATACACCGGGGAGCTGTTTTTT. It is translated as CASSFGTLYTGELFF.

The chain uses TRBV18 and TRBJ1-5, with 7 bases lining up with TRBD1. This CDR3 comprises 15 residues. The ends lost 4 bases at V and 4 bases at J; junction bases unmatched: 7. From germline, CDR1 is KGHSH and CDR2 LQKENI. The CDR3 region has the DNA TGTGCCAGCTCACGAGGACAGGACCCTAATCAGCCCCAGCATTTT. This gives the protein CASSRGQDPNQPQHF.

This chain uses TRBV18 with TRBJ1-1; 8 bases align to TRBD1. V trimming: 2 bases; J trimming: 5 bases; junction bases outside the gene matches: 7. The CDR3 totals 15 residues. Germline V gene lookup returns CDR1 KGHSH and CDR2 LQKENI. In nucleotides, the CDR3 is TGTGCCAGCTCACCAGGCAGGGGGCGTGGGACTGAAGCTTTCTTT. As protein: CASSPGRGRGTEAFF.

The chain joins TRBV14 to TRBJ2-1; perhaps TRBD2 as D (5 bases). From germline, CDR1 is SGHDN and CDR2 FVKESK. The CDR3 spans 16 residues. The ends were cut back, 5 bases at V and 0 bases at J, with 14 bases in the middle. The CDR3 sequence is CASSSRGLSSYNEQFF. CDR3 coding DNA: TGTGCCAGCAGCTCCCGAGGACTGTCCTCCTACAATGAGCAGTTCTTC. Drawing the rest from reference TRBV14 and TRBJ2-1, the complete variable domain is EAGVTQFPSHSVIEKGQTVTLRCDPISGHDNLYWYRRVMGKEIKFLLHFVKESKQDESGMPNNRFLAERTGGTYSTLKVQPAELEDSGVYFCASSSRGLSSYNEQFFGPGTRLTVL.

J is TRBJ1-1 and V is TRBV5-1; D not resolved. From germline, CDR1 is SGHRS and CDR2 YFSETQ. Trimming cost V 4 bases and J 8 bases, with 12 bases left between them. The length of the CDR3 is 12 residues. CDR3 in amino acids: CASSLSGPEAFF. Written as DNA, the CDR3 is TGCGCCAGCAGCCTGTCCGGGCCGGAAGCTTTCTTT. The full variable domain, with the rest looked up from reference TRBV5-1 and TRBJ1-1, is KAGVTQTPRYLIKTRGQQVTLSCSPISGHRSVSWYQQTPGQGLQFLFEYFSETQRNKGNFPGRFSGRQFSNSRSEMNVSTLELGDSALYLCASSLSGPEAFFGQGTRLTVV.